One sample yielded the 32 T cell receptor beta chains listed below, sequenced in a study of cytomegalovirus exposure and HLA in healthy donors. In the PCR, 60 Vbeta and 13 Jbeta primers were used. The repertoire was sequenced with immunoSEQ multiplex PCR; TCRdb's copy has only in-frame clones and lacks some. The sample consists of some 60,000 clones, 70% to 90% of them appearing once. Sequencing was performed on PBMCs. These receptors were taken from a man aged 18 to 30 in good health and CMV-seronegative.

The CDR3 DNA follows: TGTGCCAGCAGCTCGACAGGGGGCGGCTACACCTTC. It specifies CASSSTGGGYTF. The V and J genes are TRBV7-3 and TRBJ1-2; TRBD1 aligns across 10 bases. This CDR3 comprises 12 residues. The V gene's germline CDR1 is SGHTA and CDR2 FQGTGA. V gave up 4 bases and J gave up 8 bases; unmatched junction bases: 1.

The chain employs TRBV28 and TRBJ1-2; 8 bases agree with TRBD1. The germline gives CDR1 MDHEN, CDR2 SYDVKM. V dropped 6 bases and J dropped 0; count of bases not matched to a gene: 6. The CDR3 length is 15 residues. DNA for the CDR3: TGTGCCAGCAGAGACCGGGACAGGCCTAACTATGGCTACACCTTC. It codes for CASRDRDRPNYGYTF.

J is TRBJ1-2 and V is TRBV28; the D is unclear. The ends were cut back, 4 bases at V and 5 bases at J, with 8 bases in the middle. The germline V gene has CDR1 MDHEN and CDR2 SYDVKM. The CDR3 runs 12 residues. The CDR3 sequence is CASSWARYGYTF. The CDR3 bases are TGTGCCAGCAGTTGGGCCCGGTATGGCTACACCTTC.

The rearrangement joins TRBV4-2 to TRBJ2-7; the match to TRBD1 covers 7 bases. CDR1 is LGHNA and CDR2 is YNFKEQ in the germline V gene. CDR3 size: 16 residues. The V gene end was trimmed by 1 base and the J gene end by 2 bases; junction bases not matched to a gene: 8. Here the CDR3 reads CASSQGTGDGAYEQYF. The DNA of the CDR3 is TGTGCCAGCAGCCAAGGTACAGGGGATGGTGCCTACGAGCAGTACTTC.

The chain links TRBV11-2 to TRBJ2-7; D possibly corresponds to TRBD1 (6 bases). V was trimmed by 7 bases and J by 5 bases, leaving 18 bases between them. In germline, CDR1 is SGHAT, CDR2 FQNNGV. This CDR3 has 14 residues. The CDR3 sequence is CASTPGEGLHEQYF. CDR3 in DNA: TGTGCCAGCACCCCAGGGGAAGGACTCCACGAGCAGTACTTC.

The chain's CDR3 is CASKSKSGGIQYF. CDR3 nucleotide sequence: TGCGCCAGCAAATCGAAGTCGGGGGGCATTCAGTACTTC. The rearrangement uses TRBV10-1 and TRBJ2-4; TRBD2 matches at 7 bases. The V and J ends lost 7 bases and 9 bases, in that order; junction bases with no gene match: 9. Germline CDR1 WNHNN, CDR2 SYGVQD (reference sequence). The CDR3 sequence is 13 residues long.

This clone was observed a single time. In DNA form, the CDR3 reads TGTGCCAGCACCAGGGTGGCCGGAAACACCATATATTTT. This gives the protein CASTRVAGNTIYF. The J gene is TRBJ1-3, the V gene TRBV7-9; possible D gene TRBD1, 5 bases. Germline CDR1 reads SEHNR; CDR2 reads FQNEAQ (reference sequence). The CDR3 length is 13 residues. V dropped 7 bases and J dropped 4 bases, with 11 bases sitting between them.

V and J are TRBV10-3 and TRBJ1-6; the match to TRBD1 covers 7 bases. Germline V gene lookup returns CDR1 ENHRY and CDR2 SYGVKD. The CDR3 length is 16 residues. V lost 4 bases, J lost 5 bases, and 8 bases stayed unmatched. This chain's CDR3 is CAISVGGETHNSPLHF. CDR3 bases: TGTGCCATCAGTGTAGGGGGCGAAACCCATAATTCACCCCTCCACTTT.

This rearrangement joins TRBV6-1 to TRBJ2-2; tentative D call: TRBD2 (6 bases). CDR3 length: 20 amino acids. Germline V CDR1 and CDR2: MNHNS, SASEGT. V gave up 0 bases and J gave up 2 bases, with 22 bases separating them. The chain's CDR3 is CASSEALQEGVTGNTGELFF. As DNA, the CDR3 is TGTGCCAGCAGTGAAGCGCTTCAGGAGGGCGTAACGGGTAACACCGGGGAGCTGTTTTTT.

This clone appeared a few times. The chain employs TRBV4-1 and TRBJ2-5; 7 nucleotides agree with TRBD2. V shed 6 bases, J shed 0 bases, and the junction held 10 bases outside the gene matches. This CDR3 is 16 amino acids long. CDR1 MGHRA and CDR2 YSYEKL come from the germline V gene. The CDR3 region has the DNA TGCGCCAGCAGTTCCCGCGGGGGAATGAACCAAGAGACCCAGTACTTC. This gives the protein CASSSRGGMNQETQYF.

The gene calls are TRBV30 and TRBJ2-3; 7 nucleotides match TRBD2. J lost 4 bases, V lost 4 bases, and 11 bases had no gene match. CDR3 length: 15 residues. Germline CDR1 is GTSNPN and CDR2 is SVGIG (reference sequence). CDR3 region: CAWTTGAGRSDTQYF. The CDR3 region has the DNA TGTGCCTGGACGACGGGAGCGGGGCGGTCAGATACGCAGTATTTT. Based on the CDR3 plus reference TRBV30 and TRBJ2-3, the full variable domain is SQTIHQWPATLVQPVGSPLSLECTVEGTSNPNLYWYRQAAGRGLQLLFYSVGIGQISSEVPQNLSASRPQDRQFILSSKKLLLSDSGFYLCAWTTGAGRSDTQYFGPGTRLTVL.

The chain links TRBV2 to TRBJ2-7; D possibly corresponds to TRBD2 (6 bases). Between the trimmed V and J ends, which lost 7 bases and 5 bases, there was a span of 15 bases. The CDR3 is made up of 13 amino acids. Germline V lookup: CDR1 SNHLY, CDR2 FYNNEI. CDR3 nucleotides: TGTGCCAGCAAGGAGGGTCCGTCCAACGAGCAGTACTTC. It encodes CASKEGPSNEQYF.

V is TRBV15 and J is TRBJ1-5; D remains unclear. The germline CDR1 and CDR2 sequences are LNHNV and YYDKDF (reference sequence). The CDR3 sequence is 12 residues long. V was clipped by 6 bases and J by 6 bases, with 9 bases between them. The CDR3 bases are TGTGCCACCAGTGTTCCCGGTCAGCCCCAGCATTTT. Its translation: CATSVPGQPQHF.

This clone was seen once. This rearrangement joins TRBV28 to TRBJ2-1, with 10 bases identical to TRBD2. The CDR3 extends over 16 amino acids. J was trimmed by 1 base and V by 2 bases; bases with no gene match: 2. Germline assignment: CDR1 MDHEN and CDR2 SYDVKM. The CDR3 reads CASSLQLAGSYNEQFF. DNA of the CDR3: TGTGCCAGCAGTTTACAACTAGCGGGATCCTACAATGAGCAGTTCTTC.

V is TRBV6-1 and J is TRBJ2-1; 8 nucleotides match TRBD1. Per germline, CDR1 MNHNS and CDR2 SASEGT. The CDR3 length is 15 residues. V shed 3 bases and J 4 bases; nucleotides not matched to a gene: 5. As DNA, the CDR3 is TGTGCCAGCAGTGAGACAGGGGTCGGGTACAATGAGCAGTTCTTC. The encoded protein is CASSETGVGYNEQFF.

The chain is built from TRBV25-1 and TRBJ1-1, with a possible D match to TRBD1 (5 bases). CDR3 length: 13 amino acids. The germline gives CDR1 MGHDK, CDR2 SYGVNS. V lost 8 bases to trimming and J lost 1 base, with 11 bases between them. CDR3 sequence reads: CASVSDRNTEAFF. The CDR3 DNA reads as TGTGCCAGCGTATCCGACAGGAACACTGAAGCTTTCTTT.

This clone was detected only a few times. The chain has TRBV6-5 and TRBJ1-2; TRBD1 might be the D (5 bases). The CDR3 is 14 amino acids. Germline assignment: CDR1 MNHEY and CDR2 SVGAGI. V was clipped by 6 bases and J by 3 bases, with 14 bases between them. In DNA form, the CDR3 reads TGTGCCAGCAGGAGGCGGGACTCGGACTATGGCTACACCTTC. The encoded protein is CASRRRDSDYGYTF.

This chain joins TRBV6-5 and TRBJ2-7; D possibly corresponds to TRBD2 (6 bases). V was clipped by 6 bases and J by 3 bases, with 18 bases between them. Germline CDR1 and CDR2: MNHEY and SVGAGI. The CDR3 length is 15 residues. CDR3 in DNA: TGTGCCAGCAGCCTTTCAGGGCGGGAAGGCTACGAGCAGTACTTC. Translation gives CASSLSGREGYEQYF.

The CDR3 sequence is CASSTGSLYNEQFF. CDR3 nucleotides: TGTGCCAGCAGCACGGGTTCCCTCTACAATGAGCAGTTCTTC. The V and J genes are TRBV7-2 and TRBJ2-1; no definite D call. The germline V gene has CDR1 SGHTA and CDR2 FQGNSA. This CDR3 comprises 14 residues. V was trimmed by 5 bases and J by 3 bases, leaving 11 bases between them. Drawing the rest from reference TRBV7-2 and TRBJ2-1, the complete variable domain is GAGVSQSPSNKVTEKGKDVELRCDPISGHTALYWYRQSLGQGLEFLIYFQGNSAPDKSGLPSDRFSAERTGGSVSTLTIQRTQQEDSAVYLCASSTGSLYNEQFFGPGTRLTVL.

This rearrangement joins TRBV18 to TRBJ2-1; 9 bases line up with TRBD1. Germline V gene lookup returns CDR1 KGHSH and CDR2 LQKENI. The CDR3 consists of 14 residues. J gave up 6 bases and V 5 bases, and 5 bases lay outside the gene matches. CDR3 DNA: TGTGCCAGCTCATTGGGACAGGGAAGCAATGAGCAGTTCTTC. Translation: CASSLGQGSNEQFF.

This clone showed up just a few times. The CDR3 DNA reads TGTGCCTGGGGGGGGTGGGATAGCAATCAGCCCCAGCATTTT. It encodes CAWGGWDSNQPQHF. The rearrangement joins TRBV30 to TRBJ1-5; weak D call: TRBD1 (5 bases). Germline V gene lookup returns CDR1 GTSNPN and CDR2 SVGIG (reference sequence). CDR3 length: 14 residues. V was trimmed by 5 bases and J by 0 bases, leaving 11 bases between them.

This clone was counted a single time. V gene TRBV5-1 combines with J gene TRBJ1-4; D possibly corresponds to TRBD1 (5 bases). V was trimmed by 6 bases and J by 8 bases, leaving 17 bases between them. Per the germline V gene, CDR1 is SGHRS and CDR2 is YFSETQ. This CDR3 is 14 amino acids long. The CDR3 loop reads CASTLNGGSEKLFF. The DNA for the CDR3 is TGCGCCAGCACCCTCAATGGGGGGAGCGAAAAACTGTTTTTT.

The chain links TRBV29-1 to TRBJ1-1, with D possibly being TRBD1 (5 bases). Germline CDR1 reads SQVTM; CDR2 reads ANQGSEA. Trimming cost V 0 bases and J 4 bases, with 15 bases left between them. The CDR3 has 15 residues. The CDR3 loop reads CSVEEEQVIGTEAFF. As DNA, the CDR3 is TGCAGCGTTGAAGAGGAACAGGTCATAGGCACTGAAGCTTTCTTT. Combining the CDR3 with reference TRBV29-1 and TRBJ1-1 gives the whole variable domain SAVISQKPSRDICQRGTSLTIQCQVDSQVTMMFWYRQQPGQSLTLIATANQGSEATYESGFVIDKFPISRPNLTFSTLTVSNMSPEDSSIYLCSVEEEQVIGTEAFFGQGTRLTVV.

The CDR3 DNA reads as TGTGCCAGTAGCTGGGGACAGGAAAAACTGTTTTTT. Its translation is CASSWGQEKLFF. This chain joins TRBV19 and TRBJ1-4, with 7 bases that match TRBD1. V lost 6 bases and J lost 8; bases outside the gene matches: 3. Germline assignment: CDR1 LNHDA and CDR2 SQIVND (reference sequence). The CDR3 sequence is 12 residues long.

This sequence joins TRBV25-1 and TRBJ2-2, with 7 bases matching TRBD1. V lost 1 base and J lost 1; bases outside the gene matches: 0. Per germline, CDR1 MGHDK and CDR2 SYGVNS. CDR3 size: 15 residues. CDR3 coding DNA: TGTGCCAGCAGTGAATGGACAGGGAACACCGGGGAGCTGTTTTTT. It translates to CASSEWTGNTGELFF.

The V gene is TRBV4-1, the J gene TRBJ1-1; D ambiguous. CDR3 size: 18 residues. V shed 1 base and J shed 0 bases, with 18 bases lying between them. CDR1 and CDR2 from the germline V gene are MGHRA and YSYEKL. This CDR3 is CASSQGSLGGLMNTEAFF. The CDR3 region has the DNA TGCGCCAGCAGCCAAGGGTCCCTTGGAGGCCTAATGAACACTGAAGCTTTCTTT.

The V call is TRBV6-1, the J call TRBJ1-5; 7 bases align to TRBD1. From germline, CDR1 is MNHNS and CDR2 SASEGT. With V trimmed by 4 bases and J by 0 bases, 0 bases remained unmatched. This CDR3 comprises 14 residues. CDR3 sequence reads: CASSGTGSNQPQHF. The CDR3 DNA reads TGTGCCAGCAGTGGGACAGGTAGCAATCAGCCCCAGCATTTT.

The V and J genes are TRBV15 and TRBJ1-3; D unclear. CDR3 size: 15 residues. V gave up 2 bases and J gave up 4 bases, with 12 bases separating them. In germline, CDR1 is LNHNV, CDR2 YYDKDF (reference sequence). CDR3 protein: CATSRSGVLGNTIYF. CDR3 sequence (DNA): TGTGCCACCAGCAGATCCGGGGTTTTAGGAAACACCATATATTTT.

This rearrangement joins TRBV15 to TRBJ1-5, with D possibly TRBD1 on 5 matching bases. Germline assignment: CDR1 LNHNV and CDR2 YYDKDF (reference sequence). V gave up 4 bases and J gave up 8 bases, with 18 bases separating them. This CDR3 contains 15 residues. The CDR3 loop is CATSTSRRREKPQHF. DNA for the CDR3: TGTGCCACCAGCACCTCCCGGCGCAGGGAAAAGCCCCAGCATTTT.

The CDR3 reads CATSRGSGEGTEAFF. CDR3 DNA: TGTGCCACCAGCAGAGGGTCAGGGGAGGGCACTGAAGCTTTCTTT. The chain is built from TRBV15 and TRBJ1-1; possibly TRBD1 for D (6 bases). CDR1 is LNHNV and CDR2 is YYDKDF in the germline V gene (reference sequence). The CDR3 runs 15 residues. Between the trimmed V and J ends, which lost 1 base and 4 bases, there was a span of 13 bases. Using reference TRBV15 and TRBJ1-1 for the parts outside the CDR3, the full variable domain is DAMVIQNPRYQVTQFGKPVTLSCSQTLNHNVMYWYQQKSSQAPKLLFHYYDKDFNNEADTPDNFQSRRPNTSFCFLDIRSPGLGDTAMYLCATSRGSGEGTEAFFGQGTRLTVV.

The V gene is TRBV13, the J gene TRBJ1-2; 7 nucleotides line up with TRBD1. Losses at the gene ends were 5 bases for V and 1 base for J; bases not matched to a gene: 7. CDR1 is PRHDT, CDR2 FYEKMQ, per germline (reference sequence). This CDR3 spans 15 amino acids. CDR3 bases: TGTGCCAGCAGCCTGAACAGGGGCATTAACTATGGCTACACCTTC. This codes for CASSLNRGINYGYTF.

The J gene is TRBJ1-2, the V gene TRBV7-3; the D gene is possibly TRBD1 (6 bases). Trimming left V 5 bases short and J 1 base short, with 8 bases between. Germline lookup yields CDR1 SGHTA and CDR2 FQGTGA. The CDR3 consists of 13 residues. The CDR3 nucleotides read TGTGCCAGCAGCCCGGACAGTAACTATGGCTACACCTTC. This gives the protein CASSPDSNYGYTF.